These 14 T cell receptor beta chains share one sample of origin, sequenced in a study of T cells after yellow fever vaccination. In TCRdb, the 5' RACE reads were re-called with MiXCR into one record per CDR3 protein. The sample comprises about 300,000 distinct CDR3 sequences, 3% to 4.5% of which are singletons, and roughly 24% rests with the top ten. The specimen comprised PBMCs, sampled 5 days after the yellow fever booster vaccination. These receptors originate from a man aged 18 to 30 who received the YFV17D yellow fever vaccine.

The chain joins TRBV7-9 to TRBJ1-2; no definite D call. The CDR3 covers 13 residues. Between the trimmed V and J ends, which lost 2 bases and 1 base, there was a span of 5 bases. The germline V gene has CDR1 SEHNR and CDR2 FQNEAQ (reference sequence). CDR3 sequence (DNA): TGTGCCAGCAGCTTACGTCTTAACTATGGCTACACCTTC. Its translation: CASSLRLNYGYTF.

The rearrangement links TRBV9 to TRBJ1-6, with unresolved D. CDR3 size: 15 residues. Germline lookup yields CDR1 SGDLS and CDR2 YYNGEE. V lost 4 bases, J lost 8 bases, and 16 bases lay in between. CDR3 amino acids: CASSFGPPQDSPLHF. Here the CDR3 DNA reads TGTGCCAGCAGCTTCGGACCCCCCCAGGATTCACCCCTCCACTTT. Combining the CDR3 with reference TRBV9 and TRBJ1-6 gives the whole variable domain DSGVTQTPKHLITATGQRVTLRCSPRSGDLSVYWYQQSLDQGLQFLIQYYNGEERAKGNILERFSAQQFPDLHSELNLSSLELGDSALYFCASSFGPPQDSPLHFGNGTRLTVT.

There are a few counts of this clonotype. This rearrangement joins TRBV7-9 to TRBJ2-1; D perhaps matches TRBD1 (5 bases). Germline V lookup: CDR1 SEHNR, CDR2 FQNEAQ (reference sequence). The CDR3 length is 16 residues. Between the trimmed V and J ends, which lost 4 bases and 2 bases, there was a span of 15 bases. This CDR3 reads CASSSHRMGAYNEQFF. CDR3 bases: TGTGCCAGCAGCTCTCACAGGATGGGTGCCTACAATGAGCAGTTCTTC.

This clonotype appeared a few times. The rearrangement joins TRBV30 to TRBJ2-7, with D maybe TRBD2 (5 bases). This CDR3 has 13 amino acids. V lost 5 bases and J lost 4, with 15 bases in between. Germline V gene lookup returns CDR1 GTSNPN and CDR2 SVGIG (reference sequence). The CDR3 DNA is TGTGCCTGGGGACGGGGTGATCTTTACGAGCAGTACTTC. Its translation: CAWGRGDLYEQYF. Variable domain in full (rest from reference TRBV30 and TRBJ2-7): SQTIHQWPATLVQPVGSPLSLECTVEGTSNPNLYWYRQAAGRGLQLLFYSVGIGQISSEVPQNLSASRPQDRQFILSSKKLLLSDSGFYLCAWGRGDLYEQYFGPGTRLTVT.

This clonotype occurred a few times. The rearrangement uses TRBV7-3 and TRBJ2-2; the match to TRBD1 covers 9 bases. J gave up 6 bases and V 7 bases, and 9 bases lay outside the gene matches. The length of the CDR3 is 15 residues. CDR1 is SGHTA, CDR2 FQGTGA, per germline. CDR3 in amino acids: CASTTGQGLAGELFF. The CDR3 bases are TGTGCCAGCACAACGGGACAGGGCTTGGCCGGGGAGCTGTTTTTT.

Ten or more counts support this clonotype. This chain links TRBV27 with TRBJ1-4; 8 nucleotides line up with TRBD1. The junction had 4 bases not matched to a gene; V was cut back by 3 bases and J by 7 bases. The germline V gene encodes CDR1 MNHEY and CDR2 SMNVEV (reference sequence). The CDR3 extends over 14 amino acids. The CDR3 loop reads CASSFRDRGEKLFF. The CDR3 DNA is TGTGCCAGCAGTTTTCGAGACAGGGGTGAAAAACTGTTTTTT.

This clonotype showed up just a few times. The chain joins TRBV6-5 to TRBJ1-2; TRBD1 is a possible D gene (6 bases). Germline lookup yields CDR1 MNHEY and CDR2 SVGAGI. The CDR3 is 14 amino acids. V was clipped by 6 bases and J by 5 bases, with 16 bases between them. CDR3 in amino acids: CASRQGQWGYGYTF. Written as DNA, the CDR3 is TGTGCCAGCAGGCAGGGGCAGTGGGGGTATGGCTACACCTTC.

This clonotype was seen repeatedly, ten times or more. CDR3 loop: CSVEDRGTGFNEQFF. CDR3 sequence (DNA): TGCAGCGTTGAAGATAGGGGGACAGGGTTCAATGAGCAGTTCTTC. This chain uses TRBV29-1 with TRBJ2-1, with 9 bases aligning to TRBD1. Unmatched junction bases numbered 6, after V lost 0 bases and J lost 6 bases. This CDR3 region has 15 residues. Germline V gene lookup returns CDR1 SQVTM and CDR2 ANQGSEA.

In its sample, this clonotype was seen a few times. This rearrangement joins TRBV27 to TRBJ2-7; the D gene is possibly TRBD1 (6 bases). The CDR3 extends over 15 amino acids. CDR1 MNHEY and CDR2 SMNVEV come from the germline V gene (reference sequence). V was clipped by 0 bases and J by 3 bases, with 12 bases between them. Here the CDR3 reads CASSLSWDNYYEQYF. Written as DNA, the CDR3 is TGTGCCAGCAGTTTATCGTGGGACAACTACTACGAGCAGTACTTC.

This clonotype has more than one count but fewer than ten. The chain joins TRBV5-1 to TRBJ2-7; 10 bases align to TRBD2. The germline V gene encodes CDR1 SGHRS and CDR2 YFSETQ. After removal of 2 bases from V and 6 bases from J, the junction contained 5 bases not matched to a gene. The CDR3 runs to 14 residues. The CDR3 sequence: CASSLAGGSVEQYV. The DNA for the CDR3 is TGCGCCAGCAGCTTAGCGGGGGGGTCAGTCGAGCAGTACGTC.

This clonotype was detected ten times or more. The chain combines TRBV6-6 with TRBJ2-3; 11 bases map to TRBD2. CDR1 and CDR2 from the germline V gene are MNHNY and SVGAGI (reference sequence). After removal of 4 bases from V and 2 bases from J, the junction contained 5 bases not matched to a gene. This CDR3 spans 16 amino acids. The CDR3 region has the DNA TGTGCCAGCAGTTTAGCTAGCGGGGGGTACACAGATACGCAGTATTTT. Residues: CASSLASGGYTDTQYF.

This clonotype was detected many times. The rearrangement uses TRBV5-1 and TRBJ2-5, with 10 bases identical to TRBD1. The V gene's germline CDR1 is SGHRS and CDR2 YFSETQ. This CDR3 is 14 amino acids long. V was pared by 3 bases and J by 5 bases, with 4 bases of the junction left unmatched. This CDR3 reads CASSSGTGAETQYF. In DNA, the CDR3 is TGCGCCAGCAGCTCCGGGACAGGGGCCGAGACCCAGTACTTC.

This clonotype was detected a few times. This chain links TRBV29-1 with TRBJ2-5; TRBD2 might be the D (5 bases). Germline CDR1 is SQVTM and CDR2 is ANQGSEA. This CDR3 is 12 amino acids long. Trimming stripped 3 bases from V and 7 bases from J, with 12 bases between. The DNA for the CDR3 is TGCAGCGTTGAGTTCGGAGAGGGGACCCAGTACTTC. It yields the protein CSVEFGEGTQYF.

V is TRBV6-5 and J is TRBJ2-5; 15 nucleotides line up with TRBD2. Per germline, CDR1 MNHEY and CDR2 SVGAGI. Losses at the gene ends were 7 bases for V and 2 bases for J; bases not matched to a gene: 2. The CDR3 sequence is 15 residues long. The CDR3 region has the DNA TGTGCCAGCAAGGGGACTAGCGGGGGGCAAGAGACCCAGTACTTC. Its protein product is CASKGTSGGQETQYF.